The present TCR beta chain was sequenced within a study of monozygotic twins with inflammatory bowel disease. For each CDR3 protein, TCRdb gives one entry from its re-call of the 5' RACE reads, without DNA. Listed are approximately 400,000 distinct CDR3 sequences; around 2.4% falls within the top ten. Germline CDR1 SGHVS, CDR2 FQNEAQ. The CDR3 runs to 16 residues. J is TRBJ2-1 and V is TRBV7-8; there is no DNA to check the TCRdb D call of TRBD1. The clonotype originates from a human donor with ulcerative colitis or Crohn's disease, or a healthy co-twin of an affected twin (not recorded which). The material sequenced was blood. The CDR3 reads CASSPSGTARLDEQFF.